This T cell receptor beta chain is drawn from a study of T cells of healthy individuals. TCRdb re-called the 5' RACE reads through MiXCR, storing one row per CDR3 protein. This repertoire shows about 100,000 distinct CDR3 sequences, 17% found once; its top ten account for approximately 5.7%. V lost 3 bases and J lost 7; bases outside the gene matches: 10. The CDR3 is 16 residues long. From germline, CDR1 is LGHNA and CDR2 YNFKEQ. The TCR sequence derives from a human donor in good health. This sequence joins TRBV4-2 and TRBJ2-1; 9 positions agree with TRBD1. The CDR3 is CASSHSTGTGPNEQFF. Here the CDR3 DNA reads TGTGCCAGCAGCCACAGCACCGGGACAGGGCCTAATGAGCAGTTCTTC.